This is a list of T cell receptor beta chains from one sample in a study of blood T cell repertoires in COVID-19. This table comes from immunoSEQ multiplex PCR, and its TCRdb copy is limited to in-frame clones, with some not included. This table holds roughly 99,000 clones, approximately 84% found once. Sequencing was done on a sample of peripheral blood. The origin of the receptors is a human donor in a cohort sampled during active COVID-19. CDR3s include the opening cysteine and the closing phenylalanine or tryptophan. The D gene is left open where the match is weak. Some rows have no size entry. The others give once, few or many, or a class for an expanded clone.

D gene	clone size	J gene	V gene	CDR3 length	CDR3 DNA	CDR3 protein
TRBD2	NA	TRBJ2-3	TRBV4-3	15	TGCGCCAGCAGCCGACAGGGACTAGCGGGAGATACGCAGTATTTT	CASSRQGLAGDTQYF
NA	NA	TRBJ1-2	TRBV3-1/TRBV3-2	15	TGTGCCAGCAGCCGTTCTAGGCTCACTAACTATGGCTACACCTTC	CASSRSRLTNYGYTF
TRBD2	NA	TRBJ2-3	TRBV6-6	14	TGTGCCAGCAGTTATGGCGGGAGTGGAGATACGCAGTATTTT	CASSYGGSGDTQYF
NA	NA	TRBJ2-7	TRBV9	14	TGTGCCAGCAGCGTAGCTGCGGGGTCCTACGAGCAGTACTTC	CASSVAAGSYEQYF
TRBD1	NA	TRBJ1-1	TRBV3-1/TRBV3-2	15	TGTGCCAGCAGCCCAACAGGGGCGACGAACACTGAAGCTTTCTTT	CASSPTGATNTEAFF
NA	NA	TRBJ1-2	TRBV5-6	13	TGTGCCAGCAGCTTGGGTCGGAACTATGGCTACACCTTC	CASSLGRNYGYTF
TRBD2	NA	TRBJ2-3	TRBV7-2	14	TGTGCCAGCAGCACTCAGCGGGGCTCAGATACGCAGTATTTT	CASSTQRGSDTQYF
NA	NA	TRBJ1-4	TRBV15	15	TGTGCCACCAGCAGAGATCTACAGGGTAACGAAAAACTGTTTTTT	CATSRDLQGNEKLFF
TRBD1	once	TRBJ1-6	TRBV7-2	14	TGTGCCAGCAACGAAGAGGGGGCCAATTCACCCCTCCACTTT	CASNEEGANSPLHF
TRBD2	NA	TRBJ2-3	TRBV4-2	20	TGTGCCAGCAGCCAAGACCCACTAGCGGGAGGTTTCCTTAGCACAGATACGCAGTATTTT	CASSQDPLAGGFLSTDTQYF
TRBD1	NA	TRBJ2-1	TRBV6-6	16	TGTGCCAGCACTTCGGACAGGACCTTCTCCTACAATGAGCAGTTCTTC	CASTSDRTFSYNEQFF
TRBD1	NA	TRBJ1-2	TRBV28	16	TGTGCCAGCAGTCTTACGACAGGGGCTCTTGGGTATGGCTACACCTTC	CASSLTTGALGYGYTF
TRBD2	NA	TRBJ2-2	TRBV9	20	TGTGCCAGCAGCACTAACGTGGGCGGGAGGTACACCTCGAACACCGGGGAGCTGTTTTTT	CASSTNVGGRYTSNTGELFF
TRBD1	NA	TRBJ1-1	TRBV14	14	TGTGCCAGCAGGGGACAGGGGAGATGGACTGAAGCTTTCTTT	CASRGQGRWTEAFF
NA	NA	TRBJ1-4	TRBV5-4	15	TGTGCCAGCAGCTTAGACGGACACCCTAGAGAAAAACTGTTTTTT	CASSLDGHPREKLFF
NA	NA	TRBJ2-2	TRBV7-2	15	TGTGCCAGCAGCTTAGATCACGAGGTGGCCGGGGAGCTGTTTTTT	CASSLDHEVAGELFF
NA	many	TRBJ2-1	TRBV11-2	17	TGTGCCAGCAGCTTAGTTGCTTCTACGGGTCTCTACAATGAGCAGTTCTTC	CASSLVASTGLYNEQFF
TRBD1	once	TRBJ2-3	TRBV24-1	15	TGTGCCACCAGCGGCCGGGACAGGGCCACAGATACGCAGTATTTT	CATSGRDRATDTQYF
NA	NA	TRBJ2-7	TRBV19	13	TGTGCCAGTAGTATTTCGGGGGTCTACGAGCAGTACTTC	CASSISGVYEQYF
NA	NA	TRBJ2-2	TRBV7-2	15	TGTGCCAGCAGCTTAGATAGGAGTTCCACCGGGGAGCTGTTTTTT	CASSLDRSSTGELFF
NA	NA	TRBJ1-6	TRBV25-1	12	TGTGCCAGCAGGGACCCGTGGACAACCCTCCACTTT	CASRDPWTTLHF
TRBD1	NA	TRBJ1-4	TRBV10-3	13	TGTGCCATCAGTGAACAGGGGGGTGAAAAACTGTTTTTT	CAISEQGGEKLFF
NA	NA	TRBJ1-5	TRBV30	14	TGTGCCTGGCAGGACAGCTCTAGCAATCAGCCCCAGCATTTT	CAWQDSSSNQPQHF
TRBD2	NA	TRBJ2-3	TRBV7-2	15	TGTGCCAGCAGCTTGGGACTAGCGGGAGTAGATACGCAGTATTTT	CASSLGLAGVDTQYF
NA	NA	TRBJ1-4	TRBV30	11	TGTGCCTGGCCTGTCGGGAGAAAACTGTTTTTT	CAWPVGRKLFF
NA	NA	TRBJ1-1	TRBV6-1	13	TGTGCCAGCAGTGAAGCCGGGAGCTATGAAGCTTTCTTT	CASSEAGSYEAFF
TRBD2	few	TRBJ2-2	TRBV19	16	TGTGCCAGTAGTCCAACGGGGAGCGGGAGGGCCGGGGAGCTGTTTTTT	CASSPTGSGRAGELFF
TRBD1	NA	TRBJ2-5	TRBV28	13	TGTGCCAGCAGTTCCGGACAGGGGGAGACCCAGTACTTC	CASSSGQGETQYF
TRBD1	NA	TRBJ1-1	TRBV5-4	13	TGTGCCAGCAGCTCGCCGACAGGGGGGGAAGCTTTCTTT	CASSSPTGGEAFF
NA	NA	TRBJ1-5	TRBV19	12	TGTGCCAGTCTGACAGGAACTGGGCCCCAGCATTTT	CASLTGTGPQHF
TRBD2	NA	TRBJ2-5	TRBV19	15	TGTGCCAGTAGTATATTGTCTAGCGGAGAAGAGACCCAGTACTTC	CASSILSSGEETQYF
NA	few	TRBJ1-5	TRBV3-1/TRBV3-2	15	TGTGCCAGCAGCCAAGGGTCAGGGGTTCGTCAGCCCCAGCATTTT	CASSQGSGVRQPQHF
TRBD1	NA	TRBJ2-7	TRBV28	14	TGTGCCAGCACCGCGGGACAGGGGGCTTACGAGCAGTACTTC	CASTAGQGAYEQYF
NA	NA	TRBJ2-1	TRBV5-1	13	TGCGCCAGCAGCGCCGGGACTTTCTATGAGCAGTTCTTC	CASSAGTFYEQFF
NA	NA	TRBJ2-7	TRBV6-5	14	TGTGCCAGTAGAGTGGAGGGTTATACGGGGGAGCAGTACTTC	CASRVEGYTGEQYF
NA	NA	TRBJ2-3	TRBV3-1/TRBV3-2	12	TGTGCCGCGGGGCCCTCCACAGATACGCAGTATTTT	CAAGPSTDTQYF
TRBD1	NA	TRBJ2-5	TRBV15	16	TGTGCCACCAGCCCTCTTGGGTCAGGGGGCGGGGAGACCCAGTACTTC	CATSPLGSGGGETQYF
NA	NA	TRBJ1-2	TRBV7-2	13	TGTGCCAGCAGCTTAGTGGCCAACTATGGCTACACCTTC	CASSLVANYGYTF
TRBD1	NA	TRBJ1-2	TRBV28	14	TGTGCCAGCAGTAAGACCGGGACAGGCTATGGCTACACCTTC	CASSKTGTGYGYTF
TRBD1	NA	TRBJ1-1	TRBV5-4	13	TGTGCCAGCAGCTTACAGGGGGGGACTGAAGCTTTCTTT	CASSLQGGTEAFF
NA	NA	TRBJ1-5	TRBV7-8	15	TGTGCCAGCAGCTTAGGTGGCACTAGCAATCAGCCCCAGCATTTT	CASSLGGTSNQPQHF
TRBD2	once	TRBJ2-7	TRBV24-1	15	TGTGCCACCAGTGATACCAGCGGGACCGTCTACGAGCAGTACTTC	CATSDTSGTVYEQYF
NA	NA	TRBJ1-1	TRBV29-1	13	TGCAGCGCTGCCAACGGTGGTTGGACTGAAGCTTTCTTT	CSAANGGWTEAFF
TRBD1	NA	TRBJ1-4	TRBV7-2	15	TGTGCCAGCAGCCTCCAACAGGGGTCGAGCGAAAAACTGTTTTTT	CASSLQQGSSEKLFF
NA	NA	TRBJ1-1	TRBV29-1	12	TGCAGCGTTCGGGGAGGGGGCACTGAAGCTTTCTTT	CSVRGGGTEAFF
NA	NA	TRBJ1-1	TRBV7-3	13	TGTGCCAGCAGTCGGACGGGAAACACTGAAGCTTTCTTT	CASSRTGNTEAFF
TRBD1	NA	TRBJ1-1	TRBV7-3	19	TGTGCCAGCAGCTTACTCCCGACTTCCCCCGACAGGGGGAACACTGAAGCTTTCTTT	CASSLLPTSPDRGNTEAFF
NA	NA	TRBJ2-7	TRBV6-2/TRBV6-3	14	TGTGCCAGCAGTGTTAGCGGAAGCTCCTACGAGCAGTACTTC	CASSVSGSSYEQYF
NA	NA	TRBJ2-7	TRBV7-2	14	TGTGCCAGCAGCCTCCCGAGGACTGGGGACGAGCAGTACTTC	CASSLPRTGDEQYF
TRBD2	NA	TRBJ2-1	TRBV7-9	18	TGTGCCAGCAGCTCCCTCCCTTCACTAGCGGGGGGCTACAATGAGCAGTTCTTC	CASSSLPSLAGGYNEQFF
TRBD1	NA	TRBJ1-1	TRBV19	15	TGTGCCAGTAGTGCGCCGGGACAGGGGTACACTGAAGCTTTCTTT	CASSAPGQGYTEAFF
NA	NA	TRBJ2-2	TRBV28	15	TGTGCCAGCAGTTTCGGTGGGAGAGAAACCGGGGAGCTGTTTTTT	CASSFGGRETGELFF
NA	NA	TRBJ1-2	TRBV7-9	14	TGTGCCAGCAGCTTAGGCAGTAATAACTATGGCTACACCTTC	CASSLGSNNYGYTF
TRBD2	NA	TRBJ2-1	TRBV27	16	TGTGCCAGCAGTTTCGGACTAGCGGGAGTTTACAATGAGCAGTTCTTC	CASSFGLAGVYNEQFF
TRBD2	NA	TRBJ2-7	TRBV19	15	TGTGCCAGTAGTAAAGGGCCAGCGGGATCGTACGAGCAGTACTTC	CASSKGPAGSYEQYF
NA	NA	TRBJ1-4	TRBV5-1	14	TGCGCCAGGCGACGGGGGGGCAAAAGTGAAAAACTGTTTTTT	CARRRGGKSEKLFF
TRBD1	few	TRBJ2-3	TRBV18	18	TGTGCCAGCTCACCGTCCTTAGGACAGGGTTTCAGAAAAGATACGCAGTATTTT	CASSPSLGQGFRKDTQYF